This TCR beta chain was identified during a study of shared clonotypes between healthy human individuals. The CDR3 is 12 amino acids. Trimming removed 6 bases from V and 4 bases from J, with 10 bases in between. CDR1 and CDR2 from the germline V gene are MNHEY and SMNVEV (reference sequence). Clones were read by immunoSEQ multiplex PCR, and TCRdb kept only the in-frame ones, dropping some. The sample contains 500,000 to 700,000 clones, roughly 96% of which appear only once. The naive CD8 fraction comprised CD45RO-negative cells positively selected for CCR7 and excluded terminally differentiated effector memory CD45RA+ cells. Points on this clone: Its antigen is undetermined.

Points from the study as a whole: When compared with the clonotypes that were shared by all four sorted-subset donors, the non-shared clonotypes turned out to have lower generation probabilities. The sharing of 5% to 6.5% of naive CD4 clonotypes was seen across a few donors. Researchers found naive subsets generally carried larger estimated richness than memory subsets.

Sequenced input: naive CD8+ T cells sorted from blood. This receptor was identified in a woman in her 30s in good health. The chain recombines TRBV27 with TRBJ2-7; D may be TRBD1 (5 bases). The CDR3 reads CASSRVGYEQYF. The CDR3 DNA reads TGTGCCAGCAGCAGGGTGGGGTACGAGCAGTACTTC.